These 2 T cell receptor beta chains were sequenced from one sample in a study of cytotoxic CD8 clonotypes in ibrutinib-treated CLL. Profiling relied on immunoSEQ multiplex PCR, and the TCRdb table lists in-frame clones only, not all of them. Of about 150,000 clones in the sample, roughly three quarters were seen once. The specimen comprised PBMCs, sampled after 12 months of ibrutinib treatment. Receptors originate from a human donor with chronic lymphocytic leukemia.

The chain is built from TRBV7-2 and TRBJ2-1; 8 nucleotides line up with TRBD2. Germline-derived CDR1 and CDR2 are SGHTA and FQGNSA. The length of the CDR3 is 13 residues. The CDR3 DNA sequence: TGTGCGTCGTCGGGGGGGAGCTACAATGAGCAGTTCTTC. Translated, it gives CASSGGSYNEQFF.

CDR3 coding DNA: TGTGCCATCAGTGAGTCGCTGGTAGCGGGAGGTAGAGATACGCAGTATTTT. This codes for CAISESLVAGGRDTQYF. The V and J genes are TRBV10-3 and TRBJ2-3, with 10 bases aligning to TRBD2. This CDR3 is 17 amino acids long. The V and J ends lost 0 bases and 5 bases, in that order; junction bases with no gene match: 8. Germline V CDR1 and CDR2: ENHRY, SYGVKD.